This TCR beta chain was sequenced during a study of cytomegalovirus exposure and HLA in healthy donors. As for the study in general: The approximately 110 validation repertoires and the roughly 670 first-cohort repertoires shared a platform, a later analysis reported. General observations from the study: Most TCR sequences were rare, but some public TCRs occurred in many donors. The study labeled 164 TCR beta chains cytomegalovirus-associated.

Points on this clone: Its antigen remains unidentified.

V lost 8 bases to trimming and J lost 0 bases, with 13 bases between them. CDR3 length equals 13 residues. Germline values: CDR1 GTSNPN, CDR2 SVGIG (reference sequence). The method was immunoSEQ multiplex PCR; TCRdb's version includes in-frame clones alone and lacks a portion of them. This sample has 150,000 to 160,000 clones, with around 88% found just once. The chain uses TRBV30 and TRBJ1-1; no clear D gene. The sequencing input was PBMCs. This clonotype originated in a man in his late teens or twenties in good health and CMV-seropositive. The CDR3 DNA is TGTGCCCGAGTACACTACATGAACACTGAAGCTTTCTTT. It yields the protein CARVHYMNTEAFF.